These 10 T cell receptor beta chains originate from one sample sequenced in a study of blood T cells in healthy people across ages. A second PCR of roughly 6 to 12 cycles used a sample-barcoded 5' primer and a J-beta primer mix. TCRdb ran MiXCR on the 5' RACE reads and lists one entry per CDR3 protein. The table records some 710,000 distinct CDR3 sequences, less than 60% of them present only once. Sample: blood. These receptor sequences come from a man older than 75 in good health.

As regards this clonotype: At one end the junction does not follow the germline gene, possibly because of a read error. The chain carries TRBV6-5 and TRBJ2-7; D gene uncertain. The CDR3 totals 14 residues. Germline V gives CDR1 MNHEY, CDR2 SVGAGI. CDR3 sequence (DNA): TGTGCCAGCAGTGACTCGTTCACGAGGCACGAGCAGTACTTC. Encoded protein: CASSDSFTRHEQYF.

Here the CDR3 DNA reads TGTGCCAGCAAAGCGCCGGGACTAGCCAAAGAGACCCAGTACTTC. Translation gives CASKAPGLAKETQYF. The gene calls are TRBV6-6 and TRBJ2-7, with 9 bases identical to TRBD2. The J call may be faulty, since TRBJ2-5 better matches the DNA end. Germline loops: CDR1 MNHNY, CDR2 SVGAGI (reference sequence). This CDR3 region has 15 residues.

This clonotype has at least ten counts. V usage is TRBV4-2 and J usage is TRBJ2-1; TRBD2 aligns across 7 bases. Germline CDR1 reads LGHNA; CDR2 reads YNFKEQ. J gave up 5 bases and V 1 base, and 8 bases lay outside the gene matches. This CDR3 spans 16 amino acids. CDR3 DNA: TGTGCCAGCAGCCAAGCTACTAGCGAGGTCAACAATGAGCAGTTCTTC. Amino acid sequence: CASSQATSEVNNEQFF.

The chain has TRBV4-3 and TRBJ2-3; D is perhaps TRBD1 or TRBD2 (5 bases each). CDR1 is LGHNA, CDR2 YSLEER, per germline. Trimming shortened V by 4 bases and J by 2 bases, and 10 bases separated the two germline ends. This CDR3 is built from 14 residues. Written as DNA, the CDR3 is TGCGCCAGCAGCCCGGGACCTGACACAGATACGCAGTATTTT. It yields the protein CASSPGPDTDTQYF.

This chain uses TRBV4-3 with TRBJ2-7, with D unresolved. The J call may be in error: the DNA end matches TRBJ2-5 better. Germline lookup yields CDR1 LGHNA and CDR2 YSLEER. This CDR3 contains 13 residues. CDR3 DNA sequence: TGCGCCAGCAGCCAAGACAGATCCGAGACCCAGTACTTC. The encoded protein is CASSQDRSETQYF.

The chain links TRBV20-1 to TRBJ1-5; TRBD1 is a possible D gene (6 bases). The CDR3 totals 15 residues. V was trimmed by 7 bases and J by 1 base, leaving 17 bases between them. Germline V gene lookup returns CDR1 DFQATT and CDR2 SNEGSKA (reference sequence). CDR3 DNA: TGCAGTGTTTCAGACGGGGGCACGAGCAATCAGCCCCAGCATTTT. It encodes CSVSDGGTSNQPQHF.

The genes are TRBV5-5 and TRBJ2-4, with TRBD2 matching over 9 bases. The DNA end lines up better with TRBJ2-7; the J call may be wrong. This CDR3 contains 15 residues. The germline V gene encodes CDR1 SGHKS and CDR2 YYEKEE (reference sequence). The CDR3 sequence is CASSLAGTSTYEQYF. The CDR3 nucleotides are TGTGCCAGCAGCTTGGCCGGGACTAGCACCTACGAGCAGTACTTC.

Comment on this clonotype: A much larger clonotype is one base distant, so this may be a read error. The rearrangement joins TRBV20-1 to TRBJ2-1; unclear D gene. This CDR3 comprises 14 residues. Germline values: CDR1 DFQATT, CDR2 SNEGSKA (reference sequence). V lost 1 base, J lost 8 bases, and 15 bases lay in between. The CDR3 sequence: CSARGVRGGDEQFF. DNA of the CDR3: TGCAGTGCTAGAGGGGTAAGAGGTGGGGATGAGCAGTTCTTC.

The chain links TRBV6-4 to TRBJ2-5; the D gene could be TRBD1 or TRBD2 (5 bases each). The V gene's germline CDR1 is MRHNA and CDR2 SNTAGT. This CDR3 has 13 amino acids. The V and J ends lost 10 bases and 1 base respectively, with 13 bases between them. The CDR3 loop is CATSRDVQETQYF. Written as DNA, the CDR3 is TGTGCCACTAGCCGGGACGTCCAAGAGACCCAGTACTTC.

In its sample, this clonotype was seen a few times. The rearrangement joins TRBV5-1 to TRBJ2-5, with 10 positions matching TRBD2. The CDR3 covers 15 residues. Germline loops: CDR1 SGHRS, CDR2 YFSETQ. V shed 8 bases, J shed 2 bases, and the junction held 9 bases outside the gene matches. The CDR3 DNA sequence: TGCGCCAGTCGATCACCTAGCGGGAGACAAGAGACCCAGTACTTC. Translating it yields CASRSPSGRQETQYF.